This T cell receptor (beta chain) was recorded in a study of brain T cells in children with intractable seizures. Study outcomes and limitations: Absence of clones before surgery may stem from lower sequencing depth. HCMV serostatus was not known, and viral specificity came from CDR3 similarity only.

The CDR3 length is 14 residues. The V gene lost 5 bases and the J gene lost 3 bases, with 12 bases spanning the gap. Germline values: CDR1 MNHNY, CDR2 SVGAGI (reference sequence). The sample's time point: blood from clinic visit 5 months post-surgery; TSC patient then seizure free. Sequencing was limited to surgery cases with top T cell transcript signatures in brain tissue. Assay used: immunoSEQ multiplex PCR; TCRdb lists only in-frame clones, some missing. The table has about 340,000 clones, over 90% seen once. Only one count was recorded for this clone. Its target is not known. The input for sequencing was peripheral blood, taken roughly 5 months after surgery. The chain has TRBV6-6 and TRBJ2-3, with a weak D call TRBD1 (5 bases). The sequence was obtained from a boy less than two years old with tuberous sclerosis and intractable seizures. In DNA form, the CDR3 reads TGTGCCAGCAGTGGGCAGGGTGTGACAGATACGCAGTATTTT. This translates into CASSGQGVTDTQYF.